These 10 T cell receptor beta chains were all obtained from the same sample, sequenced in a study of CD8 T cells in Susac syndrome. The RNA input was roughly 0.45 to 1 ug, and it was reverse transcribed with random hexamers. TCRdb reanalysed the immunoSEQ multiplex PCR reads using MiXCR and keeps one entry per CDR3 protein. The sample gives 70,000 to 95,000 distinct CDR3 sequences, about 94% of which show up once; approximately 0.9% is in the top ten. The sequencing sample was made of CD8+ T cells from PBMCs. All receptors derive from a human donor with Susac syndrome.

The rearrangement joins TRBV3-1 to TRBJ1-2, with D perhaps matching TRBD1 (5 bases). V shed 2 bases and J shed 1 base, with 8 bases lying between them. This CDR3 spans 14 amino acids. Per germline, CDR1 LGHDT and CDR2 YNNKEL (reference sequence). The CDR3 sequence: CASSQFQGNYGYTF. The CDR3 nucleotides are TGTGCCAGCAGCCAATTTCAGGGTAACTATGGCTACACCTTC.

This chain links TRBV19 with TRBJ1-2; D call uncertain. V dropped 3 bases and J dropped 3 bases, with 14 bases sitting between them. CDR3 length: 15 residues. From germline, CDR1 is LNHDA and CDR2 SQIVND (reference sequence). CDR3 region: CASSIAAGEDYGYTF. The CDR3, as DNA: TGTGCCAGTAGTATCGCCGCTGGCGAGGACTATGGCTACACCTTC. Full variable domain (remainder filled in from reference TRBV19 and TRBJ1-2): DGGITQSPKYLFRKEGQNVTLSCEQNLNHDAMYWYRQDPGQGLRLIYYSQIVNDFQKGDIAEGYSVSREKKESFPLTVTSAQKNPTAFYLCASSIAAGEDYGYTFGSGTRLTVV.

The CDR3 bases are TGCAGTGCTAGAGATCTTCAGACTAGCGGGGGGCCTAGCTCCTACGAGCAGTACTTC. It codes for CSARDLQTSGGPSSYEQYF. V is TRBV20-1 and J is TRBJ2-7; 13 bases align to TRBD2. Germline V gives CDR1 DFQATT, CDR2 SNEGSKA (reference sequence). The CDR3 runs to 19 residues. With 0 bases clipped from V and 0 bases from J, the junction kept 11 bases outside the gene matches.

The CDR3 region has the DNA TGTGCCAGCAGCTTCCTAGCGGACTCCTACGAGCAGTACTTC. Protein: CASSFLADSYEQYF. The V gene is TRBV11-1, the J gene TRBJ2-7; 7 nucleotides align to TRBD2. The V segment lost 3 bases and the J segment 0 bases; nucleotides outside the gene matches: 2. This CDR3 is 14 amino acids long. Per germline, CDR1 SGHAT and CDR2 FQDESV (reference sequence).

The CDR3 loop reads CASSLRSGGINEQFF. The CDR3 DNA is TGTGCCAGCAGCCTCCGGAGCGGGGGAATCAATGAGCAGTTCTTC. J is TRBJ2-1 and V is TRBV3-1; 8 bases match TRBD2. V lost 4 bases to trimming and J lost 6 bases; unmatched junction nucleotides: 8. CDR1 LGHDT and CDR2 YNNKEL come from the germline V gene (reference sequence). The CDR3 totals 15 residues.

The chain carries TRBV4-3 and TRBJ2-6; unclear D gene. Trimming removed 0 bases at V and 1 base at J, with 13 bases between. CDR3 size: 18 residues. CDR1 LGHNA and CDR2 YSLEER come from the germline V gene. The CDR3 sequence: CASSQDYRLTSGANVLTF. CDR3 coding DNA: TGCGCCAGCAGCCAAGATTATCGGCTGACTTCTGGGGCCAACGTCCTGACTTTC.

V usage is TRBV4-2 and J usage is TRBJ2-1; 7 nucleotides match TRBD1. The J segment lost 7 bases and the V segment lost 1 base, leaving 1 base of the junction unmatched. This CDR3 comprises 13 residues. The V gene's germline CDR1 is LGHNA and CDR2 YNFKEQ. The CDR3 sequence is CASSQGQGNEQFF. In DNA, the CDR3 is TGTGCCAGCAGCCAAGGACAGGGAAATGAGCAGTTCTTC.

The V and J genes are TRBV7-3 and TRBJ2-7; D uncertain. V lost 4 bases and J 6 bases, leaving 10 bases between the germline ends. CDR3 length: 12 amino acids. Germline loops: CDR1 SGHTA, CDR2 FQGTGA. CDR3 region: CASSSDPTEQYF. In nucleotides, the CDR3 is TGTGCCAGCAGCTCCGACCCGACCGAGCAGTACTTC.

This chain joins TRBV4-3 and TRBJ1-1; D unclear. The V gene's germline CDR1 is LGHNA and CDR2 YSLEER. The V and J ends lost 3 bases and 3 bases respectively, with 14 bases between them. There are 15 residues in the CDR3. The CDR3 DNA is TGCGCCAGCAGCCAGGACCTTAGCCGAGACACTGAAGCTTTCTTT. Translation: CASSQDLSRDTEAFF.

The gene calls are TRBV18 and TRBJ2-1, with D maybe TRBD1 (6 bases). V was pared by 1 base and J by 0 bases, with 10 bases between. The CDR3 has 16 amino acids. Germline loops: CDR1 KGHSH, CDR2 LQKENI. This CDR3 reads CASSPLTGSSYNEQFF. CDR3 in DNA: TGTGCCAGCTCACCACTGACAGGTAGCTCCTACAATGAGCAGTTCTTC.